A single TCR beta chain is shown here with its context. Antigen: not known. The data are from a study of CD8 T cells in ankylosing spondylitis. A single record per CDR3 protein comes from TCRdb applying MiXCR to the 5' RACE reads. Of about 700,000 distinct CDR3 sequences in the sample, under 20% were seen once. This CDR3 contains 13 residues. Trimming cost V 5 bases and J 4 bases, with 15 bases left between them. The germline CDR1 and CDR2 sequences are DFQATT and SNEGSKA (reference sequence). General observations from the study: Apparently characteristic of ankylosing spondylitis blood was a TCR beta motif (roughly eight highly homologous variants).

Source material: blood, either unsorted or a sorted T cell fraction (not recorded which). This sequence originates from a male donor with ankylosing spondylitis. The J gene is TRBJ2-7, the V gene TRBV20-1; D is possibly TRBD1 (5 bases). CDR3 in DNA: TGCAGTGCTCCTCCCGTGGGGCAATACGAGCAGTACTTC. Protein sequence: CSAPPVGQYEQYF.